The 6 T cell receptor beta chains presented below share a single source sample, sequenced in a study of blood T cell repertoires in COVID-19. This table comes from immunoSEQ multiplex PCR, and its TCRdb copy is limited to in-frame clones, with some not included. The sample yields 130,000 or so clones, approximately 77% seen once. Sequencing was performed on peripheral blood. The receptors come from a human donor in a cohort sampled during active COVID-19.

The genes are TRBV19 and TRBJ2-7; 7 positions agree with TRBD1. V shed 6 bases and J 5 bases; nucleotides not matched to a gene: 10. Germline values: CDR1 LNHDA, CDR2 SQIVND (reference sequence). The CDR3 has 14 amino acids. CDR3 sequence reads: CASSPRGLTHEQYF. In DNA form, the CDR3 reads TGTGCCAGTAGCCCCAGGGGGTTGACCCACGAGCAGTACTTC. The variable domain in full, completed from reference TRBV19 and TRBJ2-7, reads DGGITQSPKYLFRKEGQNVTLSCEQNLNHDAMYWYRQDPGQGLRLIYYSQIVNDFQKGDIAEGYSVSREKKESFPLTVTSAQKNPTAFYLCASSPRGLTHEQYFGPGTRLTVT.

V usage is TRBV21-1 and J usage is TRBJ2-7; TRBD2 was called by the table and not checked on the DNA. TRBV21-1 is described as a pseudogene. CDR3 length: 16 amino acids. The CDR3 is CASSKEAPGRGIEQYF. The CDR3 coding sequence is TGTGCCAGCAGCAAAGAGGCACCGGGAAGAGGCATCGAGCAGTACTTC.

The V call is TRBV6-5, the J call TRBJ1-5; unclear D gene. This CDR3 region has 15 residues. V was clipped by 4 bases and J by 2 bases, with 12 bases between them. Germline CDR1 MNHEY, CDR2 SVGAGI. The CDR3 is CASSSTDSGNQPQHF. CDR3 sequence (DNA): TGTGCCAGCAGTTCTACAGATTCAGGCAATCAGCCCCAGCATTTT.

This rearrangement joins TRBV6-1 to TRBJ2-7; 13 bases map to TRBD2. In germline, CDR1 is MNHNS, CDR2 SASEGT. V was clipped by 2 bases and J by 5 bases; unmatched bases: 15. This CDR3 region has 19 residues. The chain's CDR3 is CASSEPTGTSGIKIHEQYF. CDR3 DNA: TGTGCCAGCAGTGAACCCACTGGGACTAGCGGGATTAAAATCCACGAGCAGTACTTC.

The chain uses TRBV19 and TRBJ1-6; 9 bases align to TRBD1. After removal of 9 bases from V and 10 bases from J, the junction contained 7 bases not matched to a gene. This CDR3 contains 13 residues. From germline, CDR1 is LNHDA and CDR2 SQIVND (reference sequence). CDR3 amino acids: CASLGQGDSPLHF. The CDR3 nucleotides read TGTGCCAGCCTGGGACAGGGAGACTCACCCCTCCACTTT.

This clone appeared a few times. The CDR3 DNA is TGTGCCAGCAGCTTAACCCAGGCGGGGAACACCGGGGAGCTGTTTTTT. Protein product: CASSLTQAGNTGELFF. The chain links TRBV7-6 to TRBJ2-2; TRBD2 might be the D (5 bases). Looked up from germline, CDR1 is SGHVS and CDR2 is FNYEAQ. The CDR3 sequence is 16 residues long. Deletions cut 2 bases from V and 1 base from J, with 11 bases between.